The 4 T cell receptor beta chains reported below all come from one sample, sequenced in a study of T cell repertoires in ileal Crohn's disease. Time point indicated: neoterminal ileum biopsy at postoperative endoscopy, about 6 months after surgery. Libraries were prepared by immunoSEQ multiplex PCR; TCRdb keeps only in-frame clonotypes and omits some of them. The sample yields about 11,000 clones, around 70% seen once. Specimen: ileal tissue. The receptors derive from an adult with Crohn's disease.

This clone was recorded once. CDR3 DNA: TGTGCCAGCTCTCGAGGGACAGGGGCAGGTCAGCCCCAGCATTTT. Its translation: CASSRGTGAGQPQHF. The V call is TRBV18, the J call TRBJ1-5; 10 bases fit TRBD1. With V trimmed by 6 bases and J by 6 bases, 8 bases remained unmatched. CDR1 is KGHSH and CDR2 is LQKENI in the germline V gene. The CDR3 consists of 15 residues.

The chain couples TRBV19 to TRBJ2-7; TRBD2 matches at 8 bases. Looked up from germline, CDR1 is LNHDA and CDR2 is SQIVND (reference sequence). This CDR3 is 14 amino acids long. J lost 3 bases, V lost 3 bases, and 4 bases had no gene match. This CDR3 is CASSISGSLYEQYF. The CDR3, as DNA: TGTGCCAGTAGTATCAGCGGGAGTCTCTACGAGCAGTACTTC. Looking up the rest from reference TRBV19 and TRBJ2-7 gives the full variable domain: DGGITQSPKYLFRKEGQNVTLSCEQNLNHDAMYWYRQDPGQGLRLIYYSQIVNDFQKGDIAEGYSVSREKKESFPLTVTSAQKNPTAFYLCASSISGSLYEQYFGPGTRLTVT.

This clone was recorded once. The chain recombines TRBV30 with TRBJ1-1; D is uncertain. The CDR3 length is 13 residues. Germline lookup yields CDR1 GTSNPN and CDR2 SVGIG (reference sequence). The V end lost 1 base, the J end lost 4 bases, and 10 bases lay between the germline ends. The CDR3 loop is CAWSEHASTEAFF. The CDR3 DNA is TGTGCCTGGAGTGAGCACGCGAGCACTGAAGCTTTCTTT. Filled out from reference TRBV30 and TRBJ1-1, the complete variable domain reads SQTIHQWPATLVQPVGSPLSLECTVEGTSNPNLYWYRQAAGRGLQLLFYSVGIGQISSEVPQNLSASRPQDRQFILSSKKLLLSDSGFYLCAWSEHASTEAFFGQGTRLTVV.

This chain joins TRBV29-1 and TRBJ2-6; D uncertain. The V and J ends lost 6 bases and 4 bases respectively, with 7 bases between them. There are 12 residues in the CDR3. Germline-derived CDR1 and CDR2 are SQVTM and ANQGSEA. The CDR3 loop is CSVRSGANVLTF. DNA of the CDR3: TGCAGCGTGAGATCGGGGGCCAACGTCCTGACTTTC.